Listed here are 25 T cell receptor beta chains from one sample, sequenced in a study of post-analysis software for immune sequencing data. Study outcomes and limitations: The five TRBV segments detected at higher frequency in patients than in controls included TRBV5-6, TRBV5-1 and TRBV20-1.

These receptors are not linked to any known antigen. Included in the TCR beta cDNA libraries were unique molecular identifiers. TCRdb re-analysed the PCR reads in MiXCR, keeping a single row per CDR3 protein. Found here are some 450,000 distinct CDR3 sequences, under 55% of them singletons; the top ten hold about 12%. The sample consisted of blood. Source of these receptors: a girl aged 5-17 years with multiple sclerosis.

The rearrangement links TRBV29-1 to TRBJ2-1; TRBD2 matches 8 bases. The CDR3 consists of 17 residues. J lost 3 bases, V lost 3 bases, and 13 bases had no gene match. The germline gives CDR1 SQVTM, CDR2 ANQGSEA. The CDR3 sequence is CSVDYQGRGAFYNEQFF. CDR3 bases: TGCAGCGTTGACTACCAAGGGCGGGGGGCCTTCTACAATGAGCAGTTCTTC.

Worth noting for this clonotype: A much larger clone sits a single nucleotide away, making a read error possible. This chain uses TRBV27 with TRBJ2-7; 14 positions match TRBD2. V dropped 2 bases and J dropped 7; count of bases not matched to a gene: 7. This CDR3 region has 16 residues. Per the germline V gene, CDR1 is MNHEY and CDR2 is SMNVEV (reference sequence). The CDR3 spells CASSLTGTSGGREQYF. The CDR3 DNA sequence: TGTGCCAGCAGTTTAACCGGGACTAGCGGGGGACGGGAGCAGTACTTC.

Points on this clonotype: A junction boundary mismatches the germline segment, possibly from a read error. The chain links TRBV12-3 or TRBV12-4 to TRBJ1-1; a possible D gene is TRBD1 (5 bases). The CDR3 runs 13 residues. CDR3 nucleotide sequence: TGTGCTAGCAACCGACAGCTTAACACTGAAGCTTTCTTT. Translation gives CASNRQLNTEAFF.

This clonotype was seen only a few times. The chain is built from TRBV5-5 and TRBJ1-1; D unresolved. Germline V gene data show CDR1 as SGHKS and CDR2 as YYEKEE (reference sequence). The length of the CDR3 is 11 residues. Trimming took off 5 bases at V and 0 bases at J, with 2 bases between the two ends. The CDR3 loop reads CASRLNTEAFF. The CDR3 nucleotides are TGTGCCAGCAGATTGAACACTGAAGCTTTCTTT.

The chain links TRBV20-1 to TRBJ2-7, with a tentative D call TRBD2 (5 bases). The V gene's germline CDR1 is DFQATT and CDR2 SNEGSKA (reference sequence). The CDR3 consists of 14 residues. Trimming removed 8 bases at V and 0 bases at J, with 17 bases between. The chain's CDR3 is CSPEERDFSYEQYF. CDR3 coding DNA: TGCAGTCCCGAAGAGAGGGATTTCTCCTACGAGCAGTACTTC.

The chain couples TRBV29-1 to TRBJ2-5; TRBD2 might be the D (7 bases). The J call may be wrong; the DNA end is better matched by TRBJ2-7. Germline V CDR1 and CDR2: SQVTM, ANQGSEA. This CDR3 is 14 amino acids long. Here the CDR3 reads CSVGGGGEWYEQYF. DNA for the CDR3: TGCAGCGTTGGAGGGGGAGGGGAGTGGTACGAGCAGTACTTC.

This chain joins TRBV29-1 and TRBJ1-2, with D unresolved. The CDR3 loop spans 15 amino acids. Per germline, CDR1 SQVTM and CDR2 ANQGSEA. V was trimmed by 0 bases and J by 4 bases, leaving 15 bases between them. In nucleotides, the CDR3 is TGCAGCGTTGAAGATCGGCCAGCGCTGCCCTATGGCTACACCTTC. Translated: CSVEDRPALPYGYTF. The full variable domain, with the rest looked up from reference TRBV29-1 and TRBJ1-2, is SAVISQKPSRDICQRGTSLTIQCQVDSQVTMMFWYRQQPGQSLTLIATANQGSEATYESGFVIDKFPISRPNLTFSTLTVSNMSPEDSSIYLCSVEDRPALPYGYTFGSGTRLTVV.

The CDR3 here is CASKLQGLDEAFF. Here the CDR3 DNA reads TGTGCCAGCAAACTACAGGGGTTGGATGAAGCTTTCTTT. The gene calls are TRBV3-1 and TRBJ1-1; 7 bases align to TRBD1. CDR3 length equals 13 residues. The germline V gene encodes CDR1 LGHDT and CDR2 YNNKEL (reference sequence). V shed 7 bases and J 7 bases; nucleotides not matched to a gene: 9. The entire variable domain, with the rest obtained from reference TRBV3-1 and TRBJ1-1, is as follows: DTAVSQTPKYLVTQMGNDKSIKCEQNLGHDTMYWYKQDSKKFLKIMFSYNNKELIINETVPNRFSPKSPDKAHLNLHINSLELGDSAVYFCASKLQGLDEAFFGQGTRLTVV.

The V call is TRBV3-1, the J call TRBJ2-1; the match to TRBD2 covers 10 bases. V gave up 0 bases and J gave up 6 bases; unmatched junction bases: 11. CDR3 size: 18 residues. Germline V CDR1 and CDR2: LGHDT, YNNKEL (reference sequence). The CDR3 DNA is TGTGCCAGCAGCCAAGATCTGGAGGCTAGCGGGAGATCCAATGAGCAGTTCTTC. It translates to CASSQDLEASGRSNEQFF.

This clonotype was seen a handful of times. The gene calls are TRBV12-3 or TRBV12-4 and TRBJ2-5, with TRBD1 as a possible D gene (6 bases). V shed 5 bases and J shed 4 bases, with 11 bases lying between them. This CDR3 has 13 amino acids. In DNA form, the CDR3 reads TGTGCCAGCAGTACAGGGATAGGAGAGACCCAGTACTTC. Protein product: CASSTGIGETQYF.

V usage is TRBV3-1 and J usage is TRBJ2-7; 10 bases match TRBD1. Germline V lookup: CDR1 LGHDT, CDR2 YNNKEL (reference sequence). The CDR3 contains 15 residues. V shed 4 bases and J 2 bases; nucleotides not matched to a gene: 5. CDR3 region: CASSPGTGAPYEQYF. The CDR3 coding sequence is TGTGCCAGCAGCCCAGGGACAGGGGCACCCTACGAGCAGTACTTC.

This chain joins TRBV5-1 and TRBJ2-7; perhaps TRBD1 as D (6 bases). Germline V lookup: CDR1 SGHRS, CDR2 YFSETQ. The CDR3 is made up of 13 amino acids. Trimming stripped 4 bases from V and 6 bases from J, with 14 bases between. CDR3 bases: TGCGCCAGCAGCATTTGGACAGCCGCCGAGCAGTACTTC. Protein product: CASSIWTAAEQYF.

This clonotype was counted a few times. The CDR3 reads CASSQGGIEQFF. CDR3 DNA sequence: TGTGCCAGCAGCCAAGGGGGGATTGAGCAGTTCTTC. The chain is built from TRBV14 and TRBJ2-1; D is tentatively TRBD1 or TRBD2 (5 bases each). Between the trimmed V and J ends, which lost 1 base and 9 bases, there was a span of 7 bases. CDR3 length equals 12 residues. Germline V gene lookup returns CDR1 SGHDN and CDR2 FVKESK.

V gene TRBV9 combines with J gene TRBJ2-3, with D unclear. Trimming removed 4 bases from V and 2 bases from J, with 14 bases in between. The CDR3 is 15 amino acids. The germline gives CDR1 SGDLS, CDR2 YYNGEE. The CDR3 DNA reads TGTGCCAGCAGCATGGGTTTCTTGGACACAGATACGCAGTATTTT. This gives the protein CASSMGFLDTDTQYF.

A remark on this clonotype: A read error may produce the germline difference seen at one junction end. The chain recombines TRBV27 with TRBJ2-5; weak D call: TRBD1 (6 bases). The last part of the DNA fits TRBJ2-7 better; the J call may be wrong. CDR1 MNHEY and CDR2 SMNVEV come from the germline V gene (reference sequence). CDR3 length: 13 residues. The CDR3 nucleotides read TGTGCCAGCAGTGACAGGTCCTCCCACGAGCAGTACTTC. This gives the protein CASSDRSSHEQYF.

This clonotype was found many times. The chain joins TRBV7-2 to TRBJ2-7; weak D call: TRBD1 (6 bases). Germline CDR1 and CDR2: SGHTA and FQGNSA. V dropped 6 bases and J dropped 4 bases, with 19 bases sitting between them. The CDR3 is made up of 15 amino acids. Here the CDR3 DNA reads TGTGCCAGCAGACAAGGGGGTAGCGCGCCTTACGAGCAGTACTTC. This translates into CASRQGGSAPYEQYF.

The chain uses TRBV2 and TRBJ2-1, with D perhaps matching TRBD2 (6 bases). CDR1 and CDR2 from the germline V gene are SNHLY and FYNNEI. Trimming pared 9 bases from V and 7 bases from J, leaving 16 bases between. The CDR3 has 13 residues. CDR3 sequence: CASGTGIGNEQFF. The CDR3 DNA sequence: TGTGCCAGTGGGACTGGGATAGGGAATGAGCAGTTCTTC.

This sequence joins TRBV28 and TRBJ1-2; D is perhaps TRBD1 (5 bases). The CDR3 length is 12 residues. With 7 bases removed from V and 10 bases from J, the gap between germline ends came to 16 bases. CDR1 MDHEN and CDR2 SYDVKM come from the germline V gene. This CDR3 reads CASKGLAVDYTF. As DNA, the CDR3 is TGTGCCAGCAAGGGACTCGCGGTGGACTACACCTTC.

The J gene is TRBJ2-1, the V gene TRBV5-6; a weak D match, TRBD1 (5 bases). Between the trimmed V and J ends, which lost 0 bases and 9 bases, there was a span of 10 bases. Looked up from germline, CDR1 is SGHDT and CDR2 is YYEEEE. CDR3 size: 13 residues. For the CDR3, the DNA is TGTGCCAGCAGCTTGGGGGCAGGGATTGAGCAGTTCTTC. As protein: CASSLGAGIEQFF. The full variable domain, in which reference TRBV5-6 and TRBJ2-1 provide the parts outside the CDR3, is DAGVTQSPTHLIKTRGQQVTLRCSPKSGHDTVSWYQQALGQGPQFIFQYYEEEERQRGNFPDRFSGHQFPNYSSELNVNALLLGDSALYLCASSLGAGIEQFFGPGTRLTVL.

This clonotype was seen only once. The V gene is TRBV7-9, the J gene TRBJ2-7; D not resolved. The V gene lost 6 bases and the J gene lost 3 bases, with 9 bases spanning the gap. The CDR3 runs 12 residues. Germline-derived CDR1 and CDR2 are SEHNR and FQNEAQ (reference sequence). The CDR3 sequence is CASSFIVYEQYF. The DNA of the CDR3 is TGTGCCAGCAGTTTCATAGTCTACGAGCAGTACTTC.

This clonotype turned up a few times. V and J are TRBV5-1 and TRBJ2-7, with 7 nucleotides matching TRBD1. Germline CDR1 SGHRS, CDR2 YFSETQ. J was trimmed by 2 bases and V by 4 bases; bases with no gene match: 3. This CDR3 has 13 amino acids. CDR3 bases: TGCGCCAGCAGCCCGGACAGGACCTACGAGCAGTACTTC. Translating it yields CASSPDRTYEQYF. The complete variable domain, with remaining parts taken from reference TRBV5-1 and TRBJ2-7, reads KAGVTQTPRYLIKTRGQQVTLSCSPISGHRSVSWYQQTPGQGLQFLFEYFSETQRNKGNFPGRFSGRQFSNSRSEMNVSTLELGDSALYLCASSPDRTYEQYFGPGTRLTVT.

This chain uses TRBV7-3 with TRBJ2-3; TRBD2 aligns across 10 bases. V was clipped by 2 bases and J by 4 bases; unmatched bases: 6. Germline loops: CDR1 SGHTA, CDR2 FQGTGA. The CDR3 contains 16 residues. In nucleotides, the CDR3 is TGTGCCAGCAGCTTATCCCCTAGCGGGAGCCCAGATACGCAGTATTTT. Its protein is CASSLSPSGSPDTQYF.

The chain has TRBV20-1 and TRBJ2-7, with TRBD2 as a possible D gene (6 bases). CDR3 length: 14 residues. From germline, CDR1 is DFQATT and CDR2 SNEGSKA (reference sequence). Trimming shortened V by 0 bases and J by 0 bases, and 9 bases separated the two germline ends. CDR3 in amino acids: CSARDASVSYEQYF. The CDR3 DNA follows: TGCAGTGCTAGAGACGCTAGCGTCTCCTACGAGCAGTACTTC.

In this sample, this clonotype turned up a few times. V is TRBV12-3 or TRBV12-4 and J is TRBJ1-1; D uncertain. The V gene lost 4 bases and the J gene lost 4 bases, with 7 bases spanning the gap. This CDR3 is built from 12 residues. Here the CDR3 DNA reads TGTGCCAGCAGTTCCGGGCTCACTGAAGCTTTCTTT. This gives the protein CASSSGLTEAFF.

The chain joins TRBV24-1 to TRBJ2-1, with 9 bases matching TRBD2. The CDR3 runs to 13 residues. CDR1 KGHDR and CDR2 SFDVKD come from the germline V gene. J gave up 4 bases and V 8 bases, and 2 bases lay outside the gene matches. In DNA form, the CDR3 reads TGTGCCACCAATGCGGGAGGGTACAATGAGCAGTTCTTC. The encoded protein is CATNAGGYNEQFF.